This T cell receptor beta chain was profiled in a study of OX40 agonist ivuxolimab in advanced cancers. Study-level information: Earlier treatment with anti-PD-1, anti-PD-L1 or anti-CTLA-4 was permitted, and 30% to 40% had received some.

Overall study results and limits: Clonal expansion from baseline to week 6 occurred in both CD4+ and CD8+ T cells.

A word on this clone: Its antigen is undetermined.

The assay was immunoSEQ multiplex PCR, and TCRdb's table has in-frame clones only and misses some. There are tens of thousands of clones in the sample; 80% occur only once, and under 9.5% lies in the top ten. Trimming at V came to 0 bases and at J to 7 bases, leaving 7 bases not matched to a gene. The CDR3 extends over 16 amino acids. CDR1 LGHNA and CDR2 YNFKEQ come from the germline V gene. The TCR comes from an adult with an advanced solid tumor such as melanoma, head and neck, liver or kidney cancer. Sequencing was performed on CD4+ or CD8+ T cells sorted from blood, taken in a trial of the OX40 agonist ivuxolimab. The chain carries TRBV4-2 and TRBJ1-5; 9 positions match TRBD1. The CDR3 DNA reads TGTGCCAGCAGCCAAGAGCAGAGACAGGGGGGACAGCCCCAGCATTTT. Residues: CASSQEQRQGGQPQHF.